The 8 T cell receptor beta chains below all came from one sample that was sequenced in a study of T cell responses to AZD1222 COVID-19 vaccine. Measured with immunoSEQ multiplex PCR; TCRdb has only the in-frame clones, and not every one. The table shows 70,000 or so clones, with approximately 87% occurring only once. The sample in question was peripheral blood, obtained 28 days after the second AZD1222 dose. The receptors were gathered from an adult who received the AZD1222 COVID-19 vaccine.

This chain links TRBV5-4 with TRBJ2-5; D remains unclear. CDR3 length equals 13 residues. Germline V gives CDR1 SGHNT, CDR2 YYREEE (reference sequence). With 0 bases removed from V and 2 bases from J, the gap between germline ends came to 5 bases. CDR3 bases: TGTGCCAGCAGCTTGGGACTGCAAGAGACCCAGTACTTC. It is translated as CASSLGLQETQYF.

This clone is a singleton in its sample. The chain links TRBV5-4 to TRBJ2-7, with 8 nucleotides matching TRBD1. Germline assignment: CDR1 SGHNT and CDR2 YYREEE (reference sequence). V shed 4 bases and J 8 bases; nucleotides not matched to a gene: 17. This CDR3 is built from 16 residues. The CDR3 here is CASSRDQTGARGQQYF. Here the CDR3 DNA reads TGTGCCAGCAGCCGCGACCAGACAGGGGCCCGGGGGCAGCAGTACTTC.

V is TRBV6-5 and J is TRBJ1-2; D not certain. The CDR3 covers 12 residues. The germline V gene has CDR1 MNHEY and CDR2 SVGAGI. Trimming removed 8 bases from V and 4 bases from J, with 11 bases in between. The CDR3, as DNA: TGTGCCAGCCACCGACTCGCCTATGGCTACACCTTC. It translates to CASHRLAYGYTF.

CDR3 nucleotide sequence: TGTGCCAGCAGCCGACAGGGAAGCACAGATACGCAGTATTTT. Amino acids: CASSRQGSTDTQYF. The chain carries TRBV5-4 and TRBJ2-3, with 7 nucleotides matching TRBD1. With 4 bases clipped from V and 0 bases from J, the junction kept 2 bases outside the gene matches. CDR3 length: 14 residues. The germline V gene encodes CDR1 SGHNT and CDR2 YYREEE (reference sequence).

V usage is TRBV11-3 and J usage is TRBJ2-2; D call uncertain. The CDR3 has 13 amino acids. The ends were cut back, 3 bases at V and 5 bases at J, with 7 bases in the middle. Germline V gives CDR1 SGHNT, CDR2 YENEEA. Written as DNA, the CDR3 is TGTGCCAGCAGCTTTTGGAAAACCGGGGAGCTGTTTTTT. It is translated as CASSFWKTGELFF.

The gene calls are TRBV7-9 and TRBJ2-3; D is unclear. Trimming pared 5 bases from V and 2 bases from J, leaving 8 bases between. The CDR3 runs 13 residues. Germline V gene sequence: CDR1 SEHNR, CDR2 FQNEAQ (reference sequence). CDR3 residues: CASSPTSTDTQYF. In nucleotides, the CDR3 is TGTGCCAGCAGCCCGACTTCCACAGATACGCAGTATTTT.

The sample holds a few counts of this clone. Other DNA sequences of this sample code for an identical CDR3. The V gene is TRBV5-4, the J gene TRBJ2-2; D ambiguous. Germline lookup yields CDR1 SGHNT and CDR2 YYREEE (reference sequence). The CDR3 is made up of 14 amino acids. Between the trimmed V and J ends, which lost 2 bases and 0 bases, there was a span of 5 bases. CDR3 in DNA: TGTGCCAGCAGCTTTACAGCGAACACCGGGGAGCTGTTTTTT. Translation: CASSFTANTGELFF.

This clone was seen once. The V call is TRBV12-3 or TRBV12-4, the J call TRBJ2-5; D remains unclear. This CDR3 contains 12 residues. Between the trimmed V and J ends, which lost 3 bases and 8 bases, there was a span of 10 bases. The CDR3 DNA reads TGTGCCAGCAGTTTTAGAAGCCAAACCCAGTACTTC. Protein product: CASSFRSQTQYF.